Listed here are 30 T cell receptor beta chains from one sample, sequenced in a study of neurological immune-mediated disorders. Via MiXCR, TCRdb re-called the 5' RACE reads, giving one row per CDR3 protein. The sample holds around 69,000 distinct CDR3 sequences, around 3.1% seen once. The source material was PBMCs. The receptors derive from a man aged 40-50 years with multiple sclerosis.

This clonotype appeared many times. The chain employs TRBV5-1 and TRBJ1-1; tentative D call: TRBD1 (5 bases). Trimming took off 5 bases at V and 1 base at J, with 6 bases between the two ends. The CDR3 is 12 residues long. CDR1 is SGHRS, CDR2 YFSETQ, per germline. The CDR3 sequence: CASRGGNTEAFF. CDR3 bases: TGCGCCAGCAGGGGGGGGAACACTGAAGCTTTCTTT.

This clonotype was observed at least ten times. The chain links TRBV18 to TRBJ2-2; the D gene is possibly TRBD1 (5 bases). Germline loops: CDR1 KGHSH, CDR2 LQKENI. Trimming cost V 1 base and J 3 bases, with 9 bases left between them. This CDR3 region has 15 residues. The DNA of the CDR3 is TGTGCCAGCTCACCACGGTCGACAGACACCGGGGAGCTGTTTTTT. Amino acids: CASSPRSTDTGELFF. The full variable domain, its missing parts supplied by reference TRBV18 and TRBJ2-2, is NAGVMQNPRHLVRRRGQEARLRCSPMKGHSHVYWYRQLPEEGLKFMVYLQKENIIDESGMPKERFSAEFPKEGPSILRIQQVVRGDSAAYFCASSPRSTDTGELFFGEGSRLTVL.

This clonotype was observed at least ten times. V gene TRBV7-2 combines with J gene TRBJ1-1; tentatively, D is TRBD1 (6 bases). V was clipped by 5 bases and J by 1 base, with 17 bases between them. The CDR3 runs to 16 residues. Germline V gene sequence: CDR1 SGHTA, CDR2 FQGNSA. The CDR3 coding sequence is TGTGCCAGCAGCCGAAGGGTCCGGACAGAGAACACTGAAGCTTTCTTT. Translation gives CASSRRVRTENTEAFF.

Of note for this clonotype: Mismatch with germline at one junction end may stem from a read error. The rearrangement joins TRBV7-6 to TRBJ2-5; no definite D call. In germline, CDR1 is SGHVS, CDR2 FNYEAQ. CDR3 size: 13 residues. The CDR3 nucleotides are TGTGTCAGCAGCTTAACCCCCCTGGAGACCCAGTACTTC. Its protein is CVSSLTPLETQYF.

This clonotype was counted a few times. The chain has TRBV5-1 and TRBJ2-1, with TRBD2 matching over 8 bases. The CDR3 covers 16 residues. The V segment lost 0 bases and the J segment 0 bases; nucleotides outside the gene matches: 2. CDR1 is SGHRS and CDR2 is YFSETQ in the germline V gene. The CDR3 bases are TGCGCCAGCAGCTTGGTGGCGGGGGGCTCCTACAATGAGCAGTTCTTC. It encodes CASSLVAGGSYNEQFF.

This clonotype was recorded many times. The chain uses TRBV12-3 or TRBV12-4 and TRBJ1-1; tentative D call: TRBD1 (5 bases). The ends were cut back, 5 bases at V and 3 bases at J, with 13 bases in the middle. The length of the CDR3 is 14 residues. CDR3 bases: TGTGCCAGCAGTCACGACAGTAGGTACACTGAAGCTTTCTTT. This encodes CASSHDSRYTEAFF.

This clonotype was detected many times. The chain uses TRBV2 and TRBJ2-3, with TRBD2 matching over 7 bases. Germline trimming cut 2 bases from V and 6 bases from J; bases unmatched to any gene: 5. From germline, CDR1 is SNHLY and CDR2 FYNNEI. This CDR3 is 14 amino acids long. CDR3 residues: CASSEPAGSDTQYF. CDR3 in DNA: TGTGCCAGCAGTGAACCAGCGGGGTCGGATACGCAGTATTTT.

This clonotype was detected only a few times. This may be a read error, as it is one base from a much larger clone. The chain carries TRBV6-5 and TRBJ2-2; TRBD1 aligns across 7 bases. From germline, CDR1 is MNHEY and CDR2 SVGAGI. The V segment lost 8 bases and the J segment 5 bases; nucleotides outside the gene matches: 11. The CDR3 sequence is 15 residues long. CDR3: CASREGGAGTGELFF. CDR3 coding DNA: TGTGCCAGCCGGGAAGGGGGCGCAGGGACCGGGGAGCTGTTTTTT.

This clonotype came up many times. The chain uses TRBV5-1 and TRBJ2-1, with 8 bases fitting TRBD1. This CDR3 spans 16 amino acids. J was trimmed by 2 bases and V by 0 bases; bases with no gene match: 4. Germline CDR1 and CDR2: SGHRS and YFSETQ. The CDR3 sequence is CASSLARTGPYNEQFF. The CDR3, as DNA: TGCGCCAGCAGCTTGGCTAGGACAGGGCCCTACAATGAGCAGTTCTTC.

The table lists this clonotype with many counts. The chain recombines TRBV5-5 with TRBJ2-5; unclear D gene. The CDR3 is made up of 13 amino acids. V lost 3 bases, J lost 2 bases, and 8 bases lay in between. Germline V CDR1 and CDR2: SGHKS, YYEKEE (reference sequence). The CDR3 DNA follows: TGTGCCAGCAGCTCCACAGATCAAGAGACCCAGTACTTC. This translates into CASSSTDQETQYF.

This clonotype was observed many times. The chain combines TRBV7-9 with TRBJ2-3; 8 nucleotides align to TRBD1. This CDR3 contains 15 residues. The V and J ends lost 4 bases and 0 bases, in that order; junction bases with no gene match: 3. Germline V gene data show CDR1 as SEHNR and CDR2 as FQNEAQ (reference sequence). CDR3 DNA sequence: TGTGCCAGCAGCTCCAGACAGGGGAGCACAGATACGCAGTATTTT. Protein product: CASSSRQGSTDTQYF.

This clonotype was observed many times. V and J are TRBV7-2 and TRBJ2-7; TRBD2 is a possible D gene (5 bases). Trimming shortened V by 5 bases and J by 3 bases, and 14 bases separated the two germline ends. CDR1 and CDR2 from the germline V gene are SGHTA and FQGNSA. The CDR3 is made up of 14 amino acids. CDR3 sequence reads: CASSILGGSYEQYF. The DNA of the CDR3 is TGTGCCAGCAGCATCCTAGGAGGAAGCTACGAGCAGTACTTC.

At least ten counts were recorded for this clonotype. The rearrangement links TRBV7-3 to TRBJ2-1; TRBD1 is a possible D gene (6 bases). The ends were cut back, 3 bases at V and 13 bases at J, with 16 bases in the middle. The CDR3 has 13 residues. Germline loops: CDR1 SGHTA, CDR2 FQGTGA. The CDR3 coding sequence is TGTGCCAGCAGCTTGAGACAGGAAAGAAAACAGTTCTTC. Residues: CASSLRQERKQFF.

This clonotype occurred many times. The genes are TRBV6-5 and TRBJ1-1; a weak D match, TRBD1 (5 bases). The V end lost 6 bases, the J end lost 4 bases, and 18 bases lay between the germline ends. The CDR3 runs to 15 residues. Germline CDR1 reads MNHEY; CDR2 reads SVGAGI. CDR3 protein: CASRHPGLVGTEAFF. The CDR3 DNA reads TGTGCCAGCAGACACCCGGGGCTGGTGGGCACTGAAGCTTTCTTT.

The chain links TRBV5-1 to TRBJ2-7, with 7 bases that match TRBD2. The CDR3 consists of 16 residues. The V gene end was trimmed by 0 bases and the J gene end by 6 bases; junction bases not matched to a gene: 12. In germline, CDR1 is SGHRS, CDR2 YFSETQ. The CDR3 loop reads CASSLGERGSPVEQYF. The CDR3 region has the DNA TGCGCCAGCAGCTTGGGGGAGCGGGGATCTCCGGTCGAGCAGTACTTC.

The rearrangement joins TRBV9 to TRBJ2-3; 9 positions match TRBD2. The CDR3 runs to 13 residues. CDR1 SGDLS and CDR2 YYNGEE come from the germline V gene. With V trimmed by 2 bases and J by 9 bases, 4 bases remained unmatched. The CDR3 coding sequence is TGTGCCAGCAGCGTTCGGCTAGCGGGGACGCAGTATTTT. Protein product: CASSVRLAGTQYF. The entire variable domain, with the rest obtained from reference TRBV9 and TRBJ2-3, is as follows: DSGVTQTPKHLITATGQRVTLRCSPRSGDLSVYWYQQSLDQGLQFLIQYYNGEERAKGNILERFSAQQFPDLHSELNLSSLELGDSALYFCASSVRLAGTQYFGPGTRLTVL.

This clonotype occurred many times. This rearrangement joins TRBV10-2 to TRBJ2-7, with 7 bases identical to TRBD2. The V gene's germline CDR1 is WSHSY and CDR2 SAAADI. The V and J ends lost 8 bases and 3 bases, in that order; junction bases with no gene match: 13. This CDR3 contains 15 residues. CDR3 DNA sequence: TGCGCCAGCCATCGTGGGGCTAGCGGTGGCTACGAGCAGTACTTC. Protein product: CASHRGASGGYEQYF.

The V and J genes are TRBV3-1 and TRBJ2-1, with 8 nucleotides matching TRBD1. This CDR3 is built from 14 residues. Germline assignment: CDR1 LGHDT and CDR2 YNNKEL (reference sequence). The V gene end was trimmed by 4 bases and the J gene end by 3 bases; junction bases not matched to a gene: 2. In DNA form, the CDR3 reads TGTGCCAGCAGCCCCGGACAGGGCTACAATGAGCAGTTCTTC. Translation: CASSPGQGYNEQFF.

This clonotype was counted many times. V usage is TRBV7-2 and J usage is TRBJ2-5, with D possibly matching TRBD1 (7 bases). In germline, CDR1 is SGHTA, CDR2 FQGNSA. The CDR3 runs to 14 residues. The V end lost 3 bases, the J end lost 2 bases, and 10 bases lay between the germline ends. The CDR3 DNA reads TGTGCCAGCAGCTTCCAGGGGGGTCAAGAGACCCAGTACTTC. The encoded protein is CASSFQGGQETQYF.

This clonotype has just a few counts. A much larger clonotype is one base distant, so this may be a read error. The CDR3 reads CASSSPGQGAFENQYF. The CDR3 DNA reads as TGTGCCAGCAGCTCTCCGGGACAGGGGGCGTTTGAGAACCAGTACTTC. This chain links TRBV5-5 with TRBJ2-5; TRBD1 matches at 12 bases. The CDR3 runs 16 residues. The germline V gene has CDR1 SGHKS and CDR2 YYEKEE (reference sequence).

In its sample, this clonotype was seen many times. The CDR3 sequence is CAISESGRRGGELFF. As DNA, the CDR3 is TGTGCCATCAGTGAGTCGGGGCGCCGAGGAGGGGAGCTGTTTTTT. The chain is built from TRBV10-3 and TRBJ2-2; D possibly corresponds to TRBD1 (5 bases). The V gene's germline CDR1 is ENHRY and CDR2 SYGVKD. The V and J ends lost 0 bases and 8 bases respectively, with 13 bases between them. CDR3 length equals 15 residues.

This clonotype was seen many times. The chain uses TRBV7-7 and TRBJ2-6, with no clear D. CDR1 SSHAT and CDR2 FNYEAQ come from the germline V gene (reference sequence). The CDR3 is 16 residues long. Trimming left V 5 bases short and J 0 bases short, with 11 bases between. The CDR3 protein is CASSLTLYSGANVLTF. CDR3 bases: TGTGCCAGCAGCCTTACCTTATACTCTGGGGCCAACGTCCTGACTTTC.

This clonotype was picked up many times. The DNA for the CDR3 is TGTGCCAGCAGTTTGCGGACGGACTATGGCTACACCTTC. This sequence encodes CASSLRTDYGYTF. V usage is TRBV28 and J usage is TRBJ1-2; D ambiguous. V was shortened by 3 bases and J by 3 bases, with 8 bases between the two germline ends. Germline V CDR1 and CDR2: MDHEN, SYDVKM. The length of the CDR3 is 13 residues.

This clonotype has at least ten counts. The chain has TRBV5-1 and TRBJ1-1; possibly TRBD1 for D (5 bases). Trimming removed 4 bases at V and 6 bases at J, with 10 bases between. Looked up from germline, CDR1 is SGHRS and CDR2 is YFSETQ. The CDR3 runs 12 residues. The CDR3 DNA follows: TGCGCCAGCAGCACAGGCGTGGCTGAAGCTTTCTTT. This gives the protein CASSTGVAEAFF.

Comments on this clonotype: Its ends do not fully match the called genes, so a read error is possible. This chain joins TRBV7-9 and TRBJ2-5; D unclear. The CDR3 extends over 12 amino acids. Looked up from germline, CDR1 is SEHNR and CDR2 is FQNEAQ (reference sequence). The CDR3 DNA reads TGTGCCAGCAGCTTACTCCAAGAGAACCAGTACTTC. This encodes CASSLLQENQYF.

This clonotype was recorded at least ten times. This sequence joins TRBV12-3 or TRBV12-4 and TRBJ2-7; 10 bases match TRBD1. The ends lost 6 bases at V and 4 bases at J; junction bases unmatched: 6. This CDR3 comprises 14 residues. CDR3 amino acids: CASRWDRGTYEQYF. The CDR3 DNA reads as TGTGCCAGCAGGTGGGACAGGGGTACATACGAGCAGTACTTC.

In this sample, this clonotype turned up many times. CDR3 nucleotide sequence: TGTGCCAGCAGAACAGGGGGCTCGGACTATGGCTACACCTTC. Its translation: CASRTGGSDYGYTF. This chain joins TRBV5-6 and TRBJ1-2; 9 bases align to TRBD1. The CDR3 length is 14 residues. In germline, CDR1 is SGHDT, CDR2 YYEEEE. The V gene end was trimmed by 5 bases and the J gene end by 3 bases; junction bases not matched to a gene: 5.

The sample holds a few counts of this clonotype. This chain links TRBV5-1 with TRBJ2-1, with a tentative D call TRBD1 (5 bases). The length of the CDR3 is 14 residues. V lost 4 bases and J lost 9, with 17 bases in between. CDR1 is SGHRS, CDR2 YFSETQ, per germline. CDR3 sequence: CASSGATVGSEQFF. CDR3 coding DNA: TGCGCCAGCAGCGGGGCAACGGTCGGCAGTGAGCAGTTCTTC.

This clonotype was observed many times. The CDR3 region is CSANPQTGFYEQYF. DNA for the CDR3: TGCAGTGCTAATCCACAGACAGGGTTCTACGAGCAGTACTTC. V is TRBV20-1 and J is TRBJ2-7; 7 bases are a match to TRBD1. Trimming at V came to 4 bases and at J to 3 bases, leaving 9 bases not matched to a gene. Germline loops: CDR1 DFQATT, CDR2 SNEGSKA (reference sequence). CDR3 size: 14 residues.

This clonotype was seen ten or more times. The CDR3, as DNA: TGCGCCAGCAGCTCCGAACAGGGGAAGGGAACTGAAGCTTTCTTT. Translation gives CASSSEQGKGTEAFF. This sequence joins TRBV5-1 and TRBJ1-1; 7 bases align to TRBD1. This CDR3 comprises 15 residues. From germline, CDR1 is SGHRS and CDR2 YFSETQ. With 3 bases clipped from V and 5 bases from J, the junction kept 10 bases outside the gene matches.